The entry that follows covers one T cell receptor beta chain sequence. Germline CDR1 MGHDK, CDR2 SYGVNS. The CDR3 has 18 residues. The ends lost 10 bases at V and 4 bases at J; junction bases unmatched: 17. TCRdb's table, derived via immunoSEQ multiplex PCR, lists solely in-frame clones and lacks some. There are about 500,000 clones in the sample; approximately 77% occur only once, and 12% lies in the top ten. The data originate from a study of shared clonotypes between healthy human individuals. Sequenced input: PBMCs. This receptor was identified in a middle-aged woman in good health. Some clones in this sample may be carry-over from other donors' samples. The chain links TRBV25-1 to TRBJ2-7; 15 bases map to TRBD2. This CDR3 reads CAKLRTSGRERVVYEQYF. The CDR3 DNA follows: TGTGCCAAACTAAGGACTAGCGGGAGGGAGAGGGTTGTGTACGAGCAGTACTTC.